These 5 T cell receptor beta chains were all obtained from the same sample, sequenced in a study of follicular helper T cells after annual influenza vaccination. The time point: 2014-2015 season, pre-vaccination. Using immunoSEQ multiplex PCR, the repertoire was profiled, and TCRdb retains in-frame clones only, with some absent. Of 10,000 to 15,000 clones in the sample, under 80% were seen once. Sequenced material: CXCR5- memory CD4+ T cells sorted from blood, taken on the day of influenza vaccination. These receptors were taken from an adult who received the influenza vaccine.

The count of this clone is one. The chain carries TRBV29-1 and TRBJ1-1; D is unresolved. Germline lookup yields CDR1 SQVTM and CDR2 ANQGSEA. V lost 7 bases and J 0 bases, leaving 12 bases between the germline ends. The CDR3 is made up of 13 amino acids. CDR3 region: CSGREGVNTEAFF. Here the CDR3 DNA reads TGCAGCGGCCGGGAGGGCGTGAACACTGAAGCTTTCTTT.

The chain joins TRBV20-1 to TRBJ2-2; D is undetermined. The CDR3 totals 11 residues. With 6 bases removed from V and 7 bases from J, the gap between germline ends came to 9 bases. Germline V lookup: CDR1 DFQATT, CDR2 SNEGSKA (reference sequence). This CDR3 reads CSAQLGGELFF. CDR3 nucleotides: TGCAGTGCCCAGCTGGGCGGGGAGCTGTTTTTT.

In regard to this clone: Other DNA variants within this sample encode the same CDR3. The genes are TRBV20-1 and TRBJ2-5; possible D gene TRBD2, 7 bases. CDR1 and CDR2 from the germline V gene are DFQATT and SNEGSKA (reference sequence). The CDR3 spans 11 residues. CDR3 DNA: TGCAGGGCGGGGGCTGGGGAGACCCAGTACTTC. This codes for CRAGAGETQYF.

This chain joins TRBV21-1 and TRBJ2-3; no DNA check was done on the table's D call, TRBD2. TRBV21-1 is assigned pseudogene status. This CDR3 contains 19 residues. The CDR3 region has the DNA TGTGCCAGCAGGACCGGACTAGCGGGGGGGTCATCTAGCACAGATACGCAGTATTTT. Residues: CASRTGLAGGSSSTDTQYF.

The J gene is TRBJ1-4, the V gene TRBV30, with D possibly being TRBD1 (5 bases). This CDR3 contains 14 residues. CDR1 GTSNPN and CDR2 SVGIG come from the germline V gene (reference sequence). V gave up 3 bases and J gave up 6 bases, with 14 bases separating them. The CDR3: CAWRGGDRDEKLFF. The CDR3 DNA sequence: TGTGCCTGGAGGGGGGGAGATAGGGATGAAAAACTGTTTTTT. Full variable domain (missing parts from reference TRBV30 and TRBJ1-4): SQTIHQWPATLVQPVGSPLSLECTVEGTSNPNLYWYRQAAGRGLQLLFYSVGIGQISSEVPQNLSASRPQDRQFILSSKKLLLSDSGFYLCAWRGGDRDEKLFFGSGTQLSVL.